A selection of T cell receptor beta chains follows, all from one sample in a study of cytomegalovirus exposure and HLA in healthy donors. The repertoire was sequenced with immunoSEQ multiplex PCR; TCRdb's copy has only in-frame clones and lacks some. Of about 120,000 clones in the sample, about 75% were seen once. The specimen was PBMCs. The origin of the receptors is a man in his fifties or sixties in good health and CMV-seropositive. CDR3s include the opening cysteine and the closing phenylalanine or tryptophan. D genes are given only for firm matches. A clone size is listed for some rows: how often the clone was seen (once, few, many), or a class if it is expanded.

J gene: TRBJ2-1
D gene: TRBD2
clone size: NA
CDR3 length: 17
V gene: TRBV5-1
CDR3 protein: CASSPWASGSGYNEQFF
CDR3 DNA: TGCGCCAGCAGCCCGTGGGCTAGCGGGAGTGGGTACAATGAGCAGTTCTTC

J gene: TRBJ1-2
D gene: NA
clone size: NA
CDR3 length: 13
V gene: TRBV2
CDR3 protein: CASSHKGSVGYTF
CDR3 DNA: TGTGCCAGCAGCCATAAGGGGTCGGTAGGCTACACCTTC

J gene: TRBJ2-3
D gene: TRBD2
clone size: few
CDR3 length: 15
V gene: TRBV5-5
CDR3 protein: CASSHRDYSTDTQYF
CDR3 DNA: TGTGCCAGCAGCCACCGGGACTATAGCACAGATACGCAGTATTTT

J gene: TRBJ1-5
D gene: NA
clone size: NA
CDR3 length: 15
V gene: TRBV30
CDR3 protein: CAWSHGTFPNQPQHF
CDR3 DNA: TGTGCCTGGAGTCATGGGACATTTCCCAATCAGCCCCAGCATTTT

J gene: TRBJ2-1
D gene: TRBD2
clone size: NA
CDR3 length: 16
V gene: TRBV19
CDR3 protein: CASSIDLGLAGVEQFF
CDR3 DNA: TGTGCCAGTAGTATAGATCTGGGACTAGCGGGCGTCGAGCAGTTCTTC

J gene: TRBJ1-5
D gene: NA
clone size: NA
CDR3 length: 16
V gene: TRBV28
CDR3 protein: CASTLGGAGSNQPQHF
CDR3 DNA: TGTGCCAGCACCCTGGGGGGAGCAGGGAGCAATCAGCCCCAGCATTTT

J gene: TRBJ1-3
D gene: NA
clone size: few
CDR3 length: 15
V gene: TRBV5-5
CDR3 protein: CASSGMEGSGNTIYF
CDR3 DNA: TGTGCCAGCAGCGGGATGGAGGGCTCTGGAAACACCATATATTTT

J gene: TRBJ2-2
D gene: NA
clone size: NA
CDR3 length: 13
V gene: TRBV4-1
CDR3 protein: CASSQATYGELFF
CDR3 DNA: TGCGCCAGCAGCCAAGCCACCTACGGGGAGCTGTTTTTT

J gene: TRBJ1-2
D gene: NA
clone size: NA
CDR3 length: 15
V gene: TRBV9
CDR3 protein: CASSVETGSHYGYTF
CDR3 DNA: TGTGCCAGCAGCGTAGAGACGGGTTCTCACTATGGCTACACCTTC

J gene: TRBJ2-7
D gene: TRBD2
clone size: NA
CDR3 length: 14
V gene: TRBV2
CDR3 protein: CASREGTNSYEQYF
CDR3 DNA: TGTGCCAGCAGGGAGGGGACTAACTCCTACGAGCAGTACTTC

J gene: TRBJ2-7
D gene: NA
clone size: NA
CDR3 length: 12
V gene: TRBV28
CDR3 protein: CASTGYSYEQYF
CDR3 DNA: TGTGCCAGCACAGGGTACTCCTACGAGCAGTACTTC

J gene: TRBJ2-7
D gene: TRBD1
clone size: NA
CDR3 length: 15
V gene: TRBV27
CDR3 protein: CASSPGTGPTYEQYF
CDR3 DNA: TGTGCCAGCAGCCCCGGGACAGGGCCAACCTACGAGCAGTACTTC

J gene: TRBJ2-7
D gene: NA
clone size: NA
CDR3 length: 14
V gene: TRBV7-2
CDR3 protein: CASSDIPSSYEQYF
CDR3 DNA: TGTGCCAGCAGCGACATTCCCAGCTCCTACGAGCAGTACTTC

J gene: TRBJ2-4
D gene: TRBD1
clone size: NA
CDR3 length: 14
V gene: TRBV15
CDR3 protein: CATSRVTGENIQYF
CDR3 DNA: TGTGCCACCAGCAGAGTTACAGGGGAAAACATTCAGTACTTC